Below, 27 T cell receptor beta chains from the same sample are listed, as sequenced in a study of T cells in Graves' hyperthyroidism and ophthalmopathy (dated by TCRdb to between 2019 and 2020). Libraries were made using multiplex PCR. For sequencing, an Illumina HiSeq 2000 was employed. The TCR beta CDR3 regions were amplified from RNA transcripts. For the first round of RT-PCR on the TCR CDR3, the HTBI primer set was used together with the Qiagen OneStep RT-PCR kit. TCRdb handled the public reads itself, with Q25 trimming in fastp and clone calling in MiXCR, and kept productive beta chains. Duplicate CDR3 protein sequences are folded into a single record with the most common DNA and genes. The sample contains 500,000 to 650,000 distinct CDR3 sequences, just under 20% of them found a single time. Approximately 50% of the sample rests with the top ten. The specimen sequenced was blood. Receptor source: a man between 35 and 55 years old with Graves' ophthalmopathy.

This clonotype came up many times. The DNA for the CDR3 is TGTGCCAGCAGTCCTAGGGGGGGAGTCGGAGACAATGAGCAGTTCTTC. Its translation is CASSPRGGVGDNEQFF. This sequence joins TRBV28 and TRBJ2-1, with D possibly being TRBD2 (7 bases). The germline V and J ends were trimmed by 5 bases and 5 bases, with 19 bases remaining between them. CDR3 length: 16 residues. CDR1 MDHEN and CDR2 SYDVKM come from the germline V gene.

The chain uses TRBV20-1 and TRBJ2-5, with D unclear. The germline CDR1 and CDR2 sequences are DFQATT and SNEGSKA (reference sequence). CDR3 length equals 13 residues. This CDR3 reads CKPWTGGQETQYF. As DNA, the CDR3 is TGCAAACCCTGGACGGGCGGCCAAGAGACCCAGTACTTC.

The rearrangement joins TRBV20-1 to TRBJ2-7; D not certain. CDR1 and CDR2 (germline): DFQATT, SNEGSKA (reference sequence). The CDR3 sequence is 10 residues long. V was clipped by 5 bases and J by 4 bases, with 6 bases between them. The CDR3 DNA reads as TGCAGTGCTCTCGATTACGAGCAGTACTTC. Translating gives CSALDYEQYF.

This clonotype showed up many times. V gene TRBV18 combines with J gene TRBJ1-1, with D perhaps matching TRBD1 (6 bases). Trimming pared 6 bases from V and 0 bases from J, leaving 11 bases between. This CDR3 is 14 amino acids long. CDR1 KGHSH and CDR2 LQKENI come from the germline V gene. Here the CDR3 DNA reads TGTGCCAGCTCGCCGACAGGCCTGAACACTGAAGCTTTCTTT. It encodes CASSPTGLNTEAFF. Together with reference TRBV18 and TRBJ1-1, the CDR3 gives the full variable domain: NAGVMQNPRHLVRRRGQEARLRCSPMKGHSHVYWYRQLPEEGLKFMVYLQKENIIDESGMPKERFSAEFPKEGPSILRIQQVVRGDSAAYFCASSPTGLNTEAFFGQGTRLTVV.

In this sample, this clonotype turned up many times. The CDR3 nucleotides read TGTGCCAGCAGTTTATCTCCCCCCTACGAGCAGTACTTC. As protein: CASSLSPPYEQYF. This chain links TRBV27 with TRBJ2-7; D gene uncertain. CDR3 length: 13 residues. V gave up 0 bases and J gave up 2 bases, with 5 bases separating them. Per germline, CDR1 MNHEY and CDR2 SMNVEV (reference sequence).

This chain links TRBV13 with TRBJ2-1, with D possibly TRBD2 on 6 matching bases. Trimming removed 2 bases from V and 7 bases from J, with 21 bases in between. Germline V gene sequence: CDR1 PRHDT, CDR2 FYEKMQ (reference sequence). The CDR3 has 17 residues. This CDR3 is CASSLSLGSTRWNEQFF. CDR3 nucleotide sequence: TGTGCCAGCAGCTTATCTCTCGGGTCGACTAGATGGAATGAGCAGTTCTTC.

This clonotype occurred many times. J is TRBJ2-5 and V is TRBV20-1; 10 bases map to TRBD2. V was clipped by 6 bases and J by 5 bases; unmatched bases: 12. Germline lookup yields CDR1 DFQATT and CDR2 SNEGSKA (reference sequence). The CDR3 consists of 15 residues. The CDR3 spells CSAQGRAGGPETQYF. DNA for the CDR3: TGCAGTGCCCAAGGGCGAGCGGGAGGGCCGGAGACCCAGTACTTC.

This clonotype was counted a few times. The chain is built from TRBV11-2 and TRBJ2-3, with TRBD1 matching 9 bases. The V gene end was trimmed by 6 bases and the J gene end by 6 bases; junction bases not matched to a gene: 7. Germline assignment: CDR1 SGHAT and CDR2 FQNNGV. The CDR3 consists of 14 residues. CDR3 residues: CASRVTGGADTQYF. The CDR3 nucleotides are TGTGCCAGCAGAGTTACAGGGGGCGCGGATACGCAGTATTTT.

This clonotype was seen more than once but under ten times. J is TRBJ2-5 and V is TRBV4-1; 8 bases line up with TRBD1. This CDR3 has 16 amino acids. From germline, CDR1 is MGHRA and CDR2 YSYEKL. Trimming at V came to 9 bases and at J to 1 base, leaving 13 bases not matched to a gene. DNA for the CDR3: TGCGCCAGTTCCCCAGGGGGCCCTGGGGTCCAAGAGACCCAGTACTTC. This codes for CASSPGGPGVQETQYF.

The sample holds a few counts of this clonotype. This chain joins TRBV9 and TRBJ1-1; D remains ambiguous. Germline CDR1 and CDR2: SGDLS and YYNGEE. Deletions cut 0 bases from V and 4 bases from J, with 7 bases between. The CDR3 runs 13 residues. The CDR3 reads CASSVEAVTEAFF. The CDR3 DNA reads TGTGCCAGCAGCGTAGAAGCAGTCACTGAAGCTTTCTTT. The full variable domain, completed using reference TRBV9 and TRBJ1-1, is DSGVTQTPKHLITATGQRVTLRCSPRSGDLSVYWYQQSLDQGLQFLIQYYNGEERAKGNILERFSAQQFPDLHSELNLSSLELGDSALYFCASSVEAVTEAFFGQGTRLTVV.

The table lists this clonotype with a few counts. This sequence joins TRBV7-2 and TRBJ2-3; D is uncertain. The length of the CDR3 is 13 residues. The ends were cut back, 1 base at V and 5 bases at J, with 7 bases in the middle. CDR1 and CDR2 from the germline V gene are SGHTA and FQGNSA. The CDR3 sequence is CASSLVSEDTQYF. In DNA, the CDR3 is TGTGCCAGCAGCTTAGTGTCTGAAGATACGCAGTATTTT.

The rearrangement links TRBV4-2 to TRBJ2-1, with 7 positions matching TRBD1. V lost 4 bases to trimming and J lost 5 bases; unmatched junction nucleotides: 8. Looked up from germline, CDR1 is LGHNA and CDR2 is YNFKEQ. The CDR3 is 15 amino acids. Here the CDR3 reads CASSPGTDRDNEQFF. In DNA form, the CDR3 reads TGTGCCAGCAGCCCCGGGACAGACAGGGACAATGAGCAGTTCTTC.

A remark on this clonotype: This clone may be a read error of a much larger clone one base away. This sequence joins TRBV18 and TRBJ1-2, with D hard to call. The CDR3 is made up of 13 amino acids. CDR1 and CDR2 from the germline V gene are KGHSH and LQKENI. CDR3 nucleotide sequence: TGTGCCAACTCAACGGCAAGCTGGGGTGGCTACACCTTC. This gives the protein CANSTASWGGYTF. The full variable domain, with the rest looked up from reference TRBV18 and TRBJ1-2, is NAGVMQNPRHLVRRRGQEARLRCSPMKGHSHVYWYRQLPEEGLKFMVYLQKENIIDESGMPKERFSAEFPKEGPSILRIQQVVRGDSAAYFCANSTASWGGYTFGSGTRLTVV.

The rearrangement links TRBV14 to TRBJ2-7; a possible D gene is TRBD1 (5 bases). Trimming took 3 bases from V and 6 from J, leaving 12 bases between them. The V gene's germline CDR1 is SGHDN and CDR2 FVKESK. The CDR3 has 13 residues. The CDR3 loop reads CASSHPGSGEQYF. The CDR3 DNA reads as TGTGCCAGCAGCCATCCAGGGTCGGGCGAGCAGTACTTC.

This clonotype came up many times. V is TRBV20-1 and J is TRBJ2-3; 13 nucleotides match TRBD2. The CDR3 loop spans 15 amino acids. Germline trimming cut 7 bases from V and 6 bases from J; bases unmatched to any gene: 10. Germline-derived CDR1 and CDR2 are DFQATT and SNEGSKA (reference sequence). CDR3: CSGVRGLAGWDTQYF. The CDR3 DNA follows: TGCAGTGGCGTTCGGGGACTAGCGGGGTGGGATACGCAGTATTTT.

V is TRBV7-8 and J is TRBJ1-2; 11 nucleotides agree with TRBD1. J was trimmed by 4 bases and V by 2 bases; bases with no gene match: 6. Germline V gene sequence: CDR1 SGHVS, CDR2 FQNEAQ. CDR3 length equals 16 residues. The CDR3 DNA reads as TGTGCCAGCAGCTTACGGACAGGGGGCGGAAGCTATGGCTACACCTTC. Amino acids: CASSLRTGGGSYGYTF. The full variable domain, rest sourced from reference TRBV7-8 and TRBJ1-2, is GAGVSQSPRYKVAKRGQDVALRCDPISGHVSLFWYQQALGQGPEFLTYFQNEAQLDKSGLPSDRFFAERPEGSVSTLKIQRTQQEDSAVYLCASSLRTGGGSYGYTFGSGTRLTVV.

This chain joins TRBV12-3 or TRBV12-4 and TRBJ2-4, with D possibly being TRBD1 or TRBD2 (5 bases each). Trimming left V 8 bases short and J 1 base short, with 12 bases between. The CDR3 contains 14 residues. DNA of the CDR3: TGTGCCAGCGGGACCAGGGCCGCCAAAAACATTCAGTACTTC. Translation gives CASGTRAAKNIQYF.

The chain has TRBV12-3 or TRBV12-4 and TRBJ2-5; perhaps TRBD2 as D (7 bases). The CDR3 is 14 residues long. The V gene lost 4 bases and the J gene lost 5 bases, with 14 bases spanning the gap. CDR3 sequence reads: CASSWDTGRETQYF. The CDR3 DNA is TGTGCCAGCAGTTGGGACACCGGGAGGGAGACCCAGTACTTC.

A single count supports this clonotype. Being one base from a much bigger clone, this may be a read error. This rearrangement joins TRBV3-1 to TRBJ2-7; TRBD2 is a possible D gene (6 bases). The length of the CDR3 is 13 residues. CDR1 is LGHDT and CDR2 is YNNKEL in the germline V gene (reference sequence). CDR3 coding DNA: TGTGCCAGCAGCTCAGGTCCTAGCGACGAGCGGTACTTC. This gives the protein CASSSGPSDERYF.

There are many counts of this clonotype. J is TRBJ2-4 and V is TRBV11-1, with TRBD2 matching 15 bases. V lost 5 bases to trimming and J lost 6 bases; unmatched junction nucleotides: 5. This CDR3 contains 16 residues. CDR1 and CDR2 (germline): SGHAT, FQDESV (reference sequence). The CDR3 DNA sequence: TGTGCCAGCAGCACCCGGACTAGCGGGAGGGGAAACATTCAGTACTTC. It specifies CASSTRTSGRGNIQYF.

This clonotype has more than one count but fewer than ten. This chain connects TRBV7-9 to TRBJ1-3; a possible D gene is TRBD1 (5 bases). V was clipped by 11 bases and J by 0 bases, with 14 bases between them. Germline-derived CDR1 and CDR2 are SEHNR and FQNEAQ (reference sequence). The CDR3 loop spans 14 amino acids. CDR3 residues: CAGRGDPSGNTIYF. For the CDR3, the DNA is TGTGCCGGCCGTGGGGACCCCTCTGGAAACACCATATATTTT.

In this sample, this clonotype turned up a few times. This sequence joins TRBV7-9 and TRBJ2-2; the match to TRBD2 covers 11 bases. In germline, CDR1 is SEHNR, CDR2 FQNEAQ (reference sequence). V lost 6 bases to trimming and J lost 7 bases; unmatched junction nucleotides: 7. This CDR3 region has 15 residues. The CDR3 is CASRPQGTSGGELFF. DNA of the CDR3: TGTGCCAGCAGACCCCAGGGGACTAGCGGCGGGGAGCTGTTTTTT.

Many counts were recorded for this clonotype. The chain carries TRBV7-2 and TRBJ2-3; TRBD2 aligns across 13 bases. The CDR3 runs 15 residues. V dropped 2 bases and J dropped 5; count of bases not matched to a gene: 1. In germline, CDR1 is SGHTA, CDR2 FQGNSA. This CDR3 is CASSLTSGRGDTQYF. In DNA, the CDR3 is TGTGCCAGCAGCTTAACTAGCGGGAGGGGAGATACGCAGTATTTT.

This clonotype was seen a handful of times. The chain joins TRBV20-1 to TRBJ2-7, with 8 positions matching TRBD2. The germline V gene encodes CDR1 DFQATT and CDR2 SNEGSKA (reference sequence). V trimming: 3 bases; J trimming: 2 bases; junction bases outside the gene matches: 9. The CDR3 has 15 residues. Here the CDR3 DNA reads TGCAGTGCTAGGGGCATCGCGGGAGGTACCTACGAGCAGTACTTC. Its protein is CSARGIAGGTYEQYF.

The chain combines TRBV6-1 with TRBJ2-2; D remains ambiguous. Trimming removed 4 bases at V and 5 bases at J, with 8 bases between. Germline V lookup: CDR1 MNHNS, CDR2 SASEGT. The CDR3 spans 13 residues. DNA for the CDR3: TGTGCCAGCAGTGTGTCTGGGACCGGGGAGCTGTTTTTT. Protein: CASSVSGTGELFF.

The chain joins TRBV6-2 or TRBV6-3 to TRBJ2-7; 7 positions agree with TRBD1. V shed 6 bases, J shed 5 bases, and the junction held 13 bases outside the gene matches. There are 15 residues in the CDR3. Germline lookup yields CDR1 MNHEY and CDR2 SVGEGT. This CDR3 reads CASSMTGISRDEQYF. The CDR3 region has the DNA TGTGCCAGCAGCATGACAGGGATCTCAAGAGACGAGCAGTACTTC.

This clonotype came up a few times. The V and J genes are TRBV14 and TRBJ2-3; D gene uncertain. CDR3 length equals 14 residues. From germline, CDR1 is SGHDN and CDR2 FVKESK. Trimming left V 5 bases short and J 5 bases short, with 14 bases between. As DNA, the CDR3 is TGTGCCAGCAGCTACGGACCCGCGGAAGATACGCAGTATTTT. This gives the protein CASSYGPAEDTQYF.